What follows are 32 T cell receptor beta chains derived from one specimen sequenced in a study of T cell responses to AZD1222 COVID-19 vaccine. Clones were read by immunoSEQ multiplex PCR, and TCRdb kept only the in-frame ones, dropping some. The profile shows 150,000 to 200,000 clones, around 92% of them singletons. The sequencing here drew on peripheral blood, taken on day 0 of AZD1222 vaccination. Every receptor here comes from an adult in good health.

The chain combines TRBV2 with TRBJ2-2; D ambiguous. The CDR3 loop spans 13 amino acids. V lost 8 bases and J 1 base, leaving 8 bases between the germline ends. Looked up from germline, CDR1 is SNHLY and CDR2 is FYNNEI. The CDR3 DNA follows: TGTGCCAGCGGCTCAAGGAACACCGGGGAGCTGTTTTTT. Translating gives CASGSRNTGELFF.

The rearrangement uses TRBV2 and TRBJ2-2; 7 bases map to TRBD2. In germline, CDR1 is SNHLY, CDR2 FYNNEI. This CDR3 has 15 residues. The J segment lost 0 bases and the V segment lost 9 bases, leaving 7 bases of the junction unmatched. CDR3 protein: CARGGLAANTGELFF. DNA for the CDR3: TGTGCCAGGGGAGGGCTAGCGGCGAACACCGGGGAGCTGTTTTTT.

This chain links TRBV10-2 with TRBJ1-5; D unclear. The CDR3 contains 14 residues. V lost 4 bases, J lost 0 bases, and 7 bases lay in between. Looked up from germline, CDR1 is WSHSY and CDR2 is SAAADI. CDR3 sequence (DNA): TGCGCCAGCAGTGTAATCCCTAGCAATCAGCCCCAGCATTTT. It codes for CASSVIPSNQPQHF.

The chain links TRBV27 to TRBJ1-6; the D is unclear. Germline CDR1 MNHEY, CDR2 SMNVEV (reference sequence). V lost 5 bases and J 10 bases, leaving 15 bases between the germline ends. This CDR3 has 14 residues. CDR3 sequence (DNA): TGTGCCAGCAGTCTGCCGGGCCCTGGGTCACCCCTCCACTTT. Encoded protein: CASSLPGPGSPLHF.

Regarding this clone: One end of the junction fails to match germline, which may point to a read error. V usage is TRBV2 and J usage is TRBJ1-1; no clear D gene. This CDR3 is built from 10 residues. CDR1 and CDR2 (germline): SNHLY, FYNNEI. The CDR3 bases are TGTGCCAGCTCTAGCGAAGGCGCCTACTTT. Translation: CASSSEGAYF.

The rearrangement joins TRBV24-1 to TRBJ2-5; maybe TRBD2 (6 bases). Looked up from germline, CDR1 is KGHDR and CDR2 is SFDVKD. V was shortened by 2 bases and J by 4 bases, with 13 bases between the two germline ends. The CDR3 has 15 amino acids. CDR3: CATSDSFLGGETQYF. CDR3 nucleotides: TGTGCCACCAGTGATTCGTTTCTGGGGGGAGAGACCCAGTACTTC.

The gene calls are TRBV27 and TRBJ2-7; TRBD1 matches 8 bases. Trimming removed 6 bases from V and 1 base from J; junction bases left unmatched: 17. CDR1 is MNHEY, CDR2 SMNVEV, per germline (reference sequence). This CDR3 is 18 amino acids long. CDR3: CASRPQGAGVRRSYEQYF. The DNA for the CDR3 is TGTGCCAGCAGGCCCCAGGGGGCTGGGGTTCGTCGTTCCTACGAGCAGTACTTC.

The CDR3: CASSPRQGEGYEQYF. The CDR3 bases are TGTGCCAGTAGTCCTCGACAGGGAGAAGGCTACGAGCAGTACTTC. J is TRBJ2-7 and V is TRBV19; 7 bases agree with TRBD1. The V segment lost 5 bases and the J segment 3 bases; nucleotides outside the gene matches: 10. The CDR3 has 15 amino acids. Germline loops: CDR1 LNHDA, CDR2 SQIVND (reference sequence).

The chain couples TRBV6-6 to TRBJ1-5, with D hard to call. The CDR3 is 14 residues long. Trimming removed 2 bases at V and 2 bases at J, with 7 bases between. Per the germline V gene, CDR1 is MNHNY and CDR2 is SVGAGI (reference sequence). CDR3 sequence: CASSYQAGNQPQHF. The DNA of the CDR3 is TGTGCCAGCAGTTACCAGGCAGGCAATCAGCCCCAGCATTTT.

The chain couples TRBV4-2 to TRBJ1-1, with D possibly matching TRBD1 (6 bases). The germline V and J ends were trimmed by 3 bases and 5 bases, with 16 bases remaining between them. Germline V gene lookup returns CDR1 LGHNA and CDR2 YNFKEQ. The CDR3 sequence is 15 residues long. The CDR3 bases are TGTGCCAGCAGCCACGTGGGGTACAGGGAGACTGAAGCTTTCTTT. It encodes CASSHVGYRETEAFF.

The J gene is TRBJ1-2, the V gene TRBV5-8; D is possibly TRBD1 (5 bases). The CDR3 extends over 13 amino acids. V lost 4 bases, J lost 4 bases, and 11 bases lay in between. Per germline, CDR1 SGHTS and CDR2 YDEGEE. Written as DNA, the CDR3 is TGTGCCAGCAGCCGGGGACCAGGCTATGGCTACACCTTC. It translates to CASSRGPGYGYTF.

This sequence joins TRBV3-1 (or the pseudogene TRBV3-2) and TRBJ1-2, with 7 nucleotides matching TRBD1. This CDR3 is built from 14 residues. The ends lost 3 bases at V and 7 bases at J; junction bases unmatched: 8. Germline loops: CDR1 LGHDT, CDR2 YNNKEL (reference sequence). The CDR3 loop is CASSQTGSKGGYTF. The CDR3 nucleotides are TGTGCCAGCAGCCAGACAGGGTCCAAGGGTGGCTACACCTTC.

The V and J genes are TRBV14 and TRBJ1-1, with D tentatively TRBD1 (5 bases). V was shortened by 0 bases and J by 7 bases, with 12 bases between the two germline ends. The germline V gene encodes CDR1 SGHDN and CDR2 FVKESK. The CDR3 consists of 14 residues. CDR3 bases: TGTGCCAGCAGCCAAGAATGGACTAGGGGTGAAGCTTTCTTT. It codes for CASSQEWTRGEAFF.

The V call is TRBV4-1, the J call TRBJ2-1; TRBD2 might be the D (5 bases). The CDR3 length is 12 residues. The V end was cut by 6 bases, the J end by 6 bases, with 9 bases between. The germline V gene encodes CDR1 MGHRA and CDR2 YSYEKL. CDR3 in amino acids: CASSSSGNEQFF. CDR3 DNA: TGCGCCAGCAGTTCAAGCGGCAATGAGCAGTTCTTC.

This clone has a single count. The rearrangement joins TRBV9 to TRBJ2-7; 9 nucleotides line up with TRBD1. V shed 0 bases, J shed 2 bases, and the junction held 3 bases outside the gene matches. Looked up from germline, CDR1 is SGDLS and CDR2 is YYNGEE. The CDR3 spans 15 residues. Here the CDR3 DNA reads TGTGCCAGCAGCGTAGCGACAGGGGGGACCTACGAGCAGTACTTC. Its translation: CASSVATGGTYEQYF.

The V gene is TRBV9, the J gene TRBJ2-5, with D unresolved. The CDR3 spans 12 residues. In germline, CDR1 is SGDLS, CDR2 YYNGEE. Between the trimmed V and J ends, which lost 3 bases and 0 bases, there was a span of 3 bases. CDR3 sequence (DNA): TGTGCCAGCAGCGCCGACCAAGAGACCCAGTACTTC. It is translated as CASSADQETQYF.

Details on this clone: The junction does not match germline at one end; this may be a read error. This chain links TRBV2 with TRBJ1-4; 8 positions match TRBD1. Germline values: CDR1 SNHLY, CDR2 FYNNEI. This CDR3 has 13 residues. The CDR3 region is CASRDRGGEKLFF. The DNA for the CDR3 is TGTGCCAGCCGTGACAGGGGAGGAGAAAAACTGTTTTTT.

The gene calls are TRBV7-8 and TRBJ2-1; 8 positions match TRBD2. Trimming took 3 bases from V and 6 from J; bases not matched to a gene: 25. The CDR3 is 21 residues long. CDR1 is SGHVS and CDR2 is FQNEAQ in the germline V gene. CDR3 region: CASSFPTVSGPGTRERNEQFF. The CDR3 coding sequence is TGTGCCAGCAGCTTCCCCACGGTCTCGGGTCCTGGGACTAGAGAACGCAATGAGCAGTTCTTC. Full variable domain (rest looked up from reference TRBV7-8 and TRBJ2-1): GAGVSQSPRYKVAKRGQDVALRCDPISGHVSLFWYQQALGQGPEFLTYFQNEAQLDKSGLPSDRFFAERPEGSVSTLKIQRTQQEDSAVYLCASSFPTVSGPGTRERNEQFFGPGTRLTVL.

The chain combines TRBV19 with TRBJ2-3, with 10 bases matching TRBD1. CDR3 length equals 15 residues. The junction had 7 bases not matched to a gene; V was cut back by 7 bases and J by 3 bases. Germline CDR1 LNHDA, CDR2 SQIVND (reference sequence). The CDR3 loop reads CASTLVGQGTDTQYF. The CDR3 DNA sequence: TGTGCCAGTACTTTAGTGGGACAGGGGACAGATACGCAGTATTTT.

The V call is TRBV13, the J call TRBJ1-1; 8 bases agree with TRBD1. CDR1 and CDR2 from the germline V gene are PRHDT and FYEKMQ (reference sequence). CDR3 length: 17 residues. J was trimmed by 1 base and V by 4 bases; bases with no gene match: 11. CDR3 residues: CASSSPWTGKGNTEAFF. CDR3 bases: TGTGCCAGCAGCTCCCCCTGGACAGGGAAAGGGAACACTGAAGCTTTCTTT.

The DNA for the CDR3 is TGTGCCAGCACAATAGCCCCAGGGGCGGACGGTGATGGCTACACCTTC. It encodes CASTIAPGADGDGYTF. The rearrangement uses TRBV21-1 and TRBJ1-2; TRBD1 reflects the table's D call only, with no check against the DNA. TRBV21-1 corresponds to a pseudogene. The CDR3 is made up of 16 amino acids.

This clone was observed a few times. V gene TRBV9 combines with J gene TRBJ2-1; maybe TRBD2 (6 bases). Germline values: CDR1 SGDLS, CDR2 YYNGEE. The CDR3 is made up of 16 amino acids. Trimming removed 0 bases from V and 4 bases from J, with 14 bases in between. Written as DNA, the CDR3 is TGTGCCAGCAGCGTAGGGGCCGGGAGCAAGTACAATGAGCAGTTCTTC. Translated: CASSVGAGSKYNEQFF. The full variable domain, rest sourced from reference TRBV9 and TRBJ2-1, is DSGVTQTPKHLITATGQRVTLRCSPRSGDLSVYWYQQSLDQGLQFLIQYYNGEERAKGNILERFSAQQFPDLHSELNLSSLELGDSALYFCASSVGAGSKYNEQFFGPGTRLTVL.

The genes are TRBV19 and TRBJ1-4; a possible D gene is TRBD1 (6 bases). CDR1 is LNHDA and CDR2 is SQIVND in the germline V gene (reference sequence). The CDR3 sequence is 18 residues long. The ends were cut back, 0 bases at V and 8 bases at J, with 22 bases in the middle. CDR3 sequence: CASSIDRLGRTAGEKLFF. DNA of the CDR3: TGTGCCAGTAGTATAGACCGTCTAGGGCGGACAGCAGGGGAAAAACTGTTTTTT.

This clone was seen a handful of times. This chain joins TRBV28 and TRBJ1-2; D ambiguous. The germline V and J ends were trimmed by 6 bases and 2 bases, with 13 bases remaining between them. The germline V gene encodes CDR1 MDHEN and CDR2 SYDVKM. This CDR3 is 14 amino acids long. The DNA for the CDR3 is TGTGCCAGCAGCCAACAGAGAACCAACTATGGCTACACCTTC. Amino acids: CASSQQRTNYGYTF.

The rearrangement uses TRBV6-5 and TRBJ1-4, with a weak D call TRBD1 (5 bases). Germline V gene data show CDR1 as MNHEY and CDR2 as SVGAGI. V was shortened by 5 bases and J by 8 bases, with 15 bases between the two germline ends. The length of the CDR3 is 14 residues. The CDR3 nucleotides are TGTGCCAGCAGTAGTCAGGGAATAGGGGAAAAACTGTTTTTT. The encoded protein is CASSSQGIGEKLFF.

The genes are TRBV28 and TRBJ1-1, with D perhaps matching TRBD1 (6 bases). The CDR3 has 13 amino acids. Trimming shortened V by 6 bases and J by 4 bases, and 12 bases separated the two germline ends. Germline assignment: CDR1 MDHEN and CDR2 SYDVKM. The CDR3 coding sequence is TGTGCCAGCAGCACAGGGTGGGGCACTGAAGCTTTCTTT. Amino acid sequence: CASSTGWGTEAFF.

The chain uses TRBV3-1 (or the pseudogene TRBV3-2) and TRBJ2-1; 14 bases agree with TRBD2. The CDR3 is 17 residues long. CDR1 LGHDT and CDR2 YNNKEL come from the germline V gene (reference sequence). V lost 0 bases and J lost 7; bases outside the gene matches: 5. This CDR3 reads CASSQERLAGGGNEQFF. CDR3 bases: TGTGCCAGCAGCCAAGAAAGACTAGCGGGAGGGGGGAATGAGCAGTTCTTC.

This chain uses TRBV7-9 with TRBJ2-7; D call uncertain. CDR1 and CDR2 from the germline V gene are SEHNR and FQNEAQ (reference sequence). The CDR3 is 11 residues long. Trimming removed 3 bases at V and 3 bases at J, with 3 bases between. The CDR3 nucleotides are TGTGCCAGCAGCTTGGACTACGAGCAGTACTTC. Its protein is CASSLDYEQYF.

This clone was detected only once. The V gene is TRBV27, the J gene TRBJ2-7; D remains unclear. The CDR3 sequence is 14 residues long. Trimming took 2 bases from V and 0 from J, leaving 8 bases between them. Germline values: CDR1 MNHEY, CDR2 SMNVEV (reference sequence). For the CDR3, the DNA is TGTGCCAGCAGTTTAACGGTGGCCTCCTACGAGCAGTACTTC. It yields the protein CASSLTVASYEQYF.

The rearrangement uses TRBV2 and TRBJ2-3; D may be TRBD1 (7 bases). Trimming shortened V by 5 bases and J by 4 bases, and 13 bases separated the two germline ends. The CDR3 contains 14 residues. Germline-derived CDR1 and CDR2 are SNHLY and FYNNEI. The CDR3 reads CASSRQGGPDTQYF. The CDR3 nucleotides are TGTGCCAGCAGTCGGCAGGGGGGTCCAGATACGCAGTATTTT.

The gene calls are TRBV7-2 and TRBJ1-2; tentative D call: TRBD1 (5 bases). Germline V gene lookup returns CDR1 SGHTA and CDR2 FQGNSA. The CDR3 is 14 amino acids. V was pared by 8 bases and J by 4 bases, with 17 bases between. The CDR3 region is CASRRSGGVYGYTF. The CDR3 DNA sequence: TGTGCCAGCCGCCGCTCAGGAGGGGTCTATGGCTACACCTTC.

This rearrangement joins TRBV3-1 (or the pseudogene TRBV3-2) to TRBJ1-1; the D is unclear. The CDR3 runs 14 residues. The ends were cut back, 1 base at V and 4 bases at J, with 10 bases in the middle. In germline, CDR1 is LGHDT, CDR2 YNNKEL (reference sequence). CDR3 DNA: TGTGCCAGCAGCCAAGGGGCGGGGTTCACTGAAGCTTTCTTT. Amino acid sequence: CASSQGAGFTEAFF.